This entry lists 26 T cell receptor beta chains sequenced from one sample in a study of CD8 T cells in Susac syndrome. Reverse transcription of 0.5 to 1 ug RNA was performed with random hexamers. MiXCR, applied by TCRdb to the immunoSEQ multiplex PCR reads, yields one record per CDR3 protein. Found here are some 160,000 distinct CDR3 sequences, 95% of them singletons; the top ten hold roughly 0.16%. The sequencing input was CD8+ T cells from PBMCs. The receptors here all came from a human donor with multiple sclerosis.

The V and J genes are TRBV29-1 and TRBJ2-1, with D uncertain. The CDR3 length is 12 residues. Germline assignment: CDR1 SQVTM and CDR2 ANQGSEA. The V gene lost 5 bases and the J gene lost 6 bases, with 11 bases spanning the gap. This chain's CDR3 is CSVWTSLNEQFF. CDR3 DNA: TGCAGCGTTTGGACGAGCCTCAATGAGCAGTTCTTC.

The rearrangement uses TRBV5-1 and TRBJ2-7, with D possibly matching TRBD2 (6 bases). The CDR3 is 14 residues long. Trimming took 4 bases from V and 3 from J, leaving 14 bases between them. CDR1 SGHRS and CDR2 YFSETQ come from the germline V gene. This CDR3 is CASSGGLSYYEQYF. CDR3 DNA: TGCGCCAGCAGCGGGGGACTGTCTTACTACGAGCAGTACTTC.

The CDR3 nucleotides are TGTGCCAGCAGCCAAGATGACAGCGGGGTCTACGAGCAGTACTTC. It translates to CASSQDDSGVYEQYF. The chain recombines TRBV3-1 with TRBJ2-7, with 7 bases identical to TRBD2. This CDR3 has 15 residues. Germline trimming cut 0 bases from V and 3 bases from J; bases unmatched to any gene: 5. Germline V gene lookup returns CDR1 LGHDT and CDR2 YNNKEL (reference sequence).

The table lists this clonotype with a count of one. V and J are TRBV4-1 and TRBJ2-5; the D call may be TRBD1 or TRBD2 (5 bases each). CDR1 and CDR2 (germline): MGHRA, YSYEKL. Deletions cut 0 bases from V and 5 bases from J, with 13 bases between. The CDR3 contains 15 residues. CDR3 bases: TGCGCCAGCAGCCAAGATCCAGGGAGAGGCGAGACCCAGTACTTC. Protein sequence: CASSQDPGRGETQYF.

The V and J genes are TRBV20-1 and TRBJ2-5, with no clear D. Trimming removed 3 bases from V and 2 bases from J, with 10 bases in between. The CDR3 totals 13 residues. Germline CDR1 and CDR2: DFQATT and SNEGSKA (reference sequence). In DNA form, the CDR3 reads TGCAGTGCTAGTAGTAGAGTTCAAGAGACCCAGTACTTC. This encodes CSASSRVQETQYF.

V and J are TRBV2 and TRBJ2-7, with TRBD2 matching 12 bases. Trimming at V came to 6 bases and at J to 3 bases, leaving 3 bases not matched to a gene. The CDR3 sequence is 14 residues long. CDR1 is SNHLY and CDR2 is FYNNEI in the germline V gene. The CDR3 region is CASRTSGGRYEQYF. The CDR3 coding sequence is TGTGCCAGCAGGACTAGCGGGGGCCGCTACGAGCAGTACTTC.

The J gene is TRBJ2-3, the V gene TRBV7-8, with 7 bases lining up with TRBD2. Germline assignment: CDR1 SGHVS and CDR2 FQNEAQ. The CDR3 loop spans 13 amino acids. Trimming took 8 bases from V and 4 from J; bases not matched to a gene: 6. This CDR3 is CASGAGVADTQYF. The DNA of the CDR3 is TGTGCCAGCGGTGCGGGAGTTGCAGATACGCAGTATTTT.

The chain carries TRBV6-5 and TRBJ2-7; 7 bases align to TRBD1. V gave up 2 bases and J gave up 4 bases; unmatched junction bases: 8. This CDR3 spans 15 amino acids. The V gene's germline CDR1 is MNHEY and CDR2 SVGAGI. CDR3 coding DNA: TGTGCCAGCAGTTACGTCGGGACAGCGGCGTACGAGCAGTACTTC. Protein: CASSYVGTAAYEQYF.

The chain has TRBV27 and TRBJ1-5; D gene uncertain. The CDR3 totals 15 residues. With 3 bases removed from V and 0 bases from J, the gap between germline ends came to 9 bases. The germline CDR1 and CDR2 sequences are MNHEY and SMNVEV (reference sequence). The CDR3: CASSFMWGSNQPQHF. In DNA form, the CDR3 reads TGTGCCAGCAGTTTTATGTGGGGTAGCAATCAGCCCCAGCATTTT.

The genes are TRBV7-6 and TRBJ1-1; D is perhaps TRBD1 (6 bases). V was clipped by 5 bases and J by 7 bases, with 11 bases between them. The germline V gene has CDR1 SGHVS and CDR2 FNYEAQ. This CDR3 contains 12 residues. This CDR3 is CASSQGGGEAFF. In DNA, the CDR3 is TGTGCCAGCAGCCAAGGGGGGGGTGAAGCTTTCTTT.

This sequence joins TRBV28 and TRBJ2-5; 8 bases fit TRBD1. V gave up 4 bases and J gave up 2 bases; unmatched junction bases: 3. The CDR3 contains 14 residues. CDR1 and CDR2 from the germline V gene are MDHEN and SYDVKM. CDR3 amino acids: CASSSDRGQETQYF. In DNA, the CDR3 is TGTGCCAGCAGTTCTGACAGGGGACAAGAGACCCAGTACTTC.

This rearrangement joins TRBV3-1 to TRBJ2-1; 8 nucleotides line up with TRBD2. This CDR3 contains 14 residues. Looked up from germline, CDR1 is LGHDT and CDR2 is YNNKEL (reference sequence). V lost 10 bases and J lost 4; bases outside the gene matches: 9. In nucleotides, the CDR3 is TGTGCCACAGACGGGAGCGGGAGTTACAATGAGCAGTTCTTC. Amino acids: CATDGSGSYNEQFF.

The J gene is TRBJ2-3, the V gene TRBV7-9; D is uncertain. With 5 bases removed from V and 4 bases from J, the gap between germline ends came to 7 bases. Germline-derived CDR1 and CDR2 are SEHNR and FQNEAQ (reference sequence). This CDR3 is 12 amino acids long. The CDR3 nucleotides read TGTGCCAGCAGCCCCGTCCCAGATACGCAGTATTTT. Translated, it gives CASSPVPDTQYF.

This chain joins TRBV11-1 and TRBJ2-7; D gene unclear. This CDR3 is built from 20 residues. The germline gives CDR1 SGHAT, CDR2 FQDESV (reference sequence). Deletions cut 4 bases from V and 2 bases from J, with 30 bases between. CDR3 region: CASSSFPELPLRRFTYEQYF. The CDR3 region has the DNA TGTGCCAGCAGCTCCTTCCCTGAACTCCCGTTGCGGCGATTTACCTACGAGCAGTACTTC.

The V call is TRBV7-2, the J call TRBJ2-7; tentatively, D is TRBD1 or TRBD2 (5 bases each). V was shortened by 4 bases and J by 0 bases, with 16 bases between the two germline ends. The V gene's germline CDR1 is SGHTA and CDR2 FQGNSA. CDR3 length: 16 residues. The CDR3 nucleotides read TGTGCCAGCAGCTCCCTTGTGGGACGCAGCTCCTACGAGCAGTACTTC. Its protein product is CASSSLVGRSSYEQYF.

This clonotype was seen just once. This chain connects TRBV9 to TRBJ2-1, with D perhaps matching TRBD1 (5 bases). Trimming stripped 4 bases from V and 2 bases from J, with 10 bases between. The germline gives CDR1 SGDLS, CDR2 YYNGEE. The CDR3 covers 14 residues. CDR3 coding DNA: TGTGCCAGCAGCACAGAAGGGGCCTACAATGAGCAGTTCTTC. This codes for CASSTEGAYNEQFF.

The chain links TRBV6-6 to TRBJ2-1; no definite D call. Germline loops: CDR1 MNHNY, CDR2 SVGAGI (reference sequence). CDR3 length: 15 residues. V lost 5 bases to trimming and J lost 3 bases, with 14 bases between them. The CDR3 loop reads CASSTVMSLYNEQFF. In DNA form, the CDR3 reads TGTGCCAGCAGTACAGTCATGTCGCTCTACAATGAGCAGTTCTTC.

This sequence joins TRBV6-6 and TRBJ2-7; TRBD1 is a possible D gene (5 bases). Germline V gene lookup returns CDR1 MNHNY and CDR2 SVGAGI (reference sequence). Trimming cost V 2 bases and J 6 bases, with 14 bases left between them. The CDR3 runs 14 residues. This CDR3 is CASSYRQGVGEQYF. CDR3 DNA sequence: TGTGCCAGCAGTTACCGCCAGGGTGTGGGCGAGCAGTACTTC.

This sequence joins TRBV7-9 and TRBJ1-2, with D maybe TRBD1 (6 bases). The V end was cut by 5 bases, the J end by 4 bases, with 20 bases between. Germline CDR1 is SEHNR and CDR2 is FQNEAQ (reference sequence). There are 16 residues in the CDR3. The CDR3 here is CASSPVMGAHSYGYTF. CDR3 nucleotide sequence: TGTGCCAGCAGCCCTGTTATGGGGGCGCATAGCTATGGCTACACCTTC. The whole variable domain, remainder taken from reference TRBV7-9 and TRBJ1-2, is DTGVSQNPRHKITKRGQNVTFRCDPISEHNRLYWYRQTLGQGPEFLTYFQNEAQLEKSRLLSDRFSAERPKGSFSTLEIQRTEQGDSAMYLCASSPVMGAHSYGYTFGSGTRLTVV.

The chain couples TRBV27 to TRBJ1-1, with D perhaps matching TRBD1 (6 bases). CDR3 size: 14 residues. In germline, CDR1 is MNHEY, CDR2 SMNVEV (reference sequence). Trimming took off 5 bases at V and 1 base at J, with 11 bases between the two ends. CDR3 amino acids: CASSMIQGNTEAFF. The CDR3 bases are TGTGCCAGCAGTATGATACAGGGGAACACTGAAGCTTTCTTT.

The V gene is TRBV20-1, the J gene TRBJ2-3; 7 bases align to TRBD2. CDR1 is DFQATT, CDR2 SNEGSKA, per germline (reference sequence). This CDR3 has 13 residues. V lost 1 base, J lost 6 bases, and 4 bases stayed unmatched. CDR3 protein: CSARGDYADTQYF. Here the CDR3 DNA reads TGCAGTGCTAGAGGGGACTACGCGGATACGCAGTATTTT.

J is TRBJ2-1 and V is TRBV11-2, with D unresolved. Deletions cut 1 base from V and 9 bases from J, with 10 bases between. Germline V lookup: CDR1 SGHAT, CDR2 FQNNGV. The CDR3 covers 13 residues. The CDR3 coding sequence is TGTGCCAGCAGCTTAGGGGCTGTAGGTGAGCAGTTCTTC. Translating it yields CASSLGAVGEQFF.

This chain uses TRBV15 with TRBJ2-3; D possibly corresponds to TRBD2 (5 bases). There are 16 residues in the CDR3. Trimming shortened V by 4 bases and J by 5 bases, and 19 bases separated the two germline ends. Germline V gives CDR1 LNHNV, CDR2 YYDKDF (reference sequence). In nucleotides, the CDR3 is TGTGCCACCAGCATCCACCGGGATCCTAAGGGAGATACGCAGTATTTT. It encodes CATSIHRDPKGDTQYF.

This clonotype was observed a single time. This CDR3 is CASSPENRVADTEAFF. CDR3 nucleotides: TGTGCCAGCTCACCTGAGAACAGGGTGGCGGACACTGAAGCTTTCTTT. The chain couples TRBV18 to TRBJ1-1; maybe TRBD1 (6 bases). With 3 bases removed from V and 3 bases from J, the gap between germline ends came to 17 bases. The length of the CDR3 is 16 residues. The germline V gene encodes CDR1 KGHSH and CDR2 LQKENI.

The V call is TRBV12-3 or TRBV12-4, the J call TRBJ2-1; 10 nucleotides match TRBD2. The junction had 4 bases not matched to a gene; V was cut back by 7 bases and J by 4 bases. This CDR3 comprises 14 residues. The CDR3 loop is CASTSTSGYNEQFF. Written as DNA, the CDR3 is TGTGCCAGCACCTCGACTAGCGGGTACAATGAGCAGTTCTTC.

The genes are TRBV27 and TRBJ1-1; D is ambiguous. Trimming left V 0 bases short and J 5 bases short, with 10 bases between. CDR1 is MNHEY, CDR2 SMNVEV, per germline (reference sequence). CDR3 length: 14 residues. The CDR3 sequence: CASSLSRRGTEAFF. CDR3 bases: TGTGCCAGCAGTTTATCAAGGCGAGGAACTGAAGCTTTCTTT.